This T cell receptor (beta chain) is drawn from a study of T cells in Graves' hyperthyroidism and ophthalmopathy. Pregnant or lactating patients were excluded, as were those with uncontrolled infection or other autoimmune disease. Clinical symptoms, serum thyroxine, TRAb, thyroid ultrasound and orbital computed tomography informed diagnoses. The V gene's germline CDR1 is LGHDT and CDR2 YNNKEL (reference sequence). V dropped 3 bases and J dropped 8 bases, with 16 bases sitting between them. The CDR3 contains 14 residues. It was RNA transcripts that yielded the amplified TCR beta CDR3 regions. The TCR CDR3 was amplified in a first-round RT-PCR using the HTBI primer set. TCRdb analysed the multiplex PCR reads with MiXCR anew, one entry per CDR3 protein. Here the sample spans under 450,000 distinct CDR3 sequences, about 13% being singletons. This clonotype has a count of ten or more.

Sequenced material: blood. This TCR was sampled from a man under 40 with Graves' hyperthyroidism that later progressed to Graves' ophthalmopathy. The chain couples TRBV3-1 to TRBJ1-1; a possible D gene is TRBD1 (5 bases). CDR3 protein: CASSQGRQIHEAFF. For the CDR3, the DNA is TGTGCCAGCAGCCAGGGTCGACAGATACACGAAGCTTTCTTT.